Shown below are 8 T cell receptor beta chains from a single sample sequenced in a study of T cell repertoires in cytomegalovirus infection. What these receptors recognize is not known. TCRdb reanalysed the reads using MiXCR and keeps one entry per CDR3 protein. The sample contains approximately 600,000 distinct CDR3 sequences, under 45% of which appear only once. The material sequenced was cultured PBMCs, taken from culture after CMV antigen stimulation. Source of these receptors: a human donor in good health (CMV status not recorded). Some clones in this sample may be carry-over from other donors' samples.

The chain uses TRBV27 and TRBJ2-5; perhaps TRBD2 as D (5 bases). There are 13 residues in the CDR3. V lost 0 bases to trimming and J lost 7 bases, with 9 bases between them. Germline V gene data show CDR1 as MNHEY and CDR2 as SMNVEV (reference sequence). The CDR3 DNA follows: TGTGCCAGCAGTTTATCCGGCGGAGGGACCCAGTACTTC. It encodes CASSLSGGGTQYF.

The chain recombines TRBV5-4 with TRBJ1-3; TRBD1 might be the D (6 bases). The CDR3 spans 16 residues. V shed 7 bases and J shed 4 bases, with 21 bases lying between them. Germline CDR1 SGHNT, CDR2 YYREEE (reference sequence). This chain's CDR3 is CASGLDGGASGNTIYF. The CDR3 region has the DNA TGTGCCAGCGGCCTTGACGGGGGCGCGTCCGGAAACACCATATATTTT.

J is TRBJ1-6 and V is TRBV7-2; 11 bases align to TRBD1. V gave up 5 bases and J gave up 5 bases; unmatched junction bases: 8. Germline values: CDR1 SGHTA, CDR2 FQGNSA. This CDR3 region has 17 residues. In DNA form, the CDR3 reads TGTGCCAGCAGCCGCAAGGCGGGACAGGGGGATAATTCACCCCTCCACTTT. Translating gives CASSRKAGQGDNSPLHF.

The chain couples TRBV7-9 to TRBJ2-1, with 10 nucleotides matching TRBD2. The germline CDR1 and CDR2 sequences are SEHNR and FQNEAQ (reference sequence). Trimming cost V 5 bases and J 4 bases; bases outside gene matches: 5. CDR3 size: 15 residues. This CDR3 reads CASSGTSERYNEQFF. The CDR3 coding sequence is TGTGCCAGCAGCGGGACTAGCGAAAGATACAATGAGCAGTTCTTC.

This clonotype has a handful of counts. The CDR3 loop is CASVAGGSTDTQYF. CDR3 DNA sequence: TGCGCCAGCGTGGCGGGGGGGAGCACAGATACGCAGTATTTT. The chain is built from TRBV23-1 and TRBJ2-3; TRBD2 aligns across 9 bases. TRBV23-1 is an ORF, and what it does is uncertain. The junction had 3 bases not matched to a gene; V was cut back by 8 bases and J by 0 bases. CDR3 length: 14 residues.

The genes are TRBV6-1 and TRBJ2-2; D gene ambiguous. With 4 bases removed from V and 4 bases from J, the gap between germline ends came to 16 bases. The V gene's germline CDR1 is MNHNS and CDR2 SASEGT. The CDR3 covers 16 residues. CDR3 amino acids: CASSGWLPVSTGELFF. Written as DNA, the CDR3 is TGTGCCAGCAGTGGGTGGCTACCGGTCAGCACCGGGGAGCTGTTTTTT.

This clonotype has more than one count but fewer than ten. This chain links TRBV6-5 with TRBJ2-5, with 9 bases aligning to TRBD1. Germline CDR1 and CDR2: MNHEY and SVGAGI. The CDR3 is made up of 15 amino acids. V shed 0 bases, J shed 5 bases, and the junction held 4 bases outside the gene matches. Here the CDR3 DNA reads TGTGCCAGCAGTTACTCGGGACAGGGTGGCGAGACCCAGTACTTC. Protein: CASSYSGQGGETQYF.

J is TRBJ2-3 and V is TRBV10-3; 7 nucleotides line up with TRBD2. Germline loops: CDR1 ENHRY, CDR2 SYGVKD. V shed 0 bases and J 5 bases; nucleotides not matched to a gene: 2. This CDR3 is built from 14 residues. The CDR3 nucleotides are TGTGCCATCAGTGAGTCGCTAGCGGTAGATACGCAGTATTTT. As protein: CAISESLAVDTQYF.